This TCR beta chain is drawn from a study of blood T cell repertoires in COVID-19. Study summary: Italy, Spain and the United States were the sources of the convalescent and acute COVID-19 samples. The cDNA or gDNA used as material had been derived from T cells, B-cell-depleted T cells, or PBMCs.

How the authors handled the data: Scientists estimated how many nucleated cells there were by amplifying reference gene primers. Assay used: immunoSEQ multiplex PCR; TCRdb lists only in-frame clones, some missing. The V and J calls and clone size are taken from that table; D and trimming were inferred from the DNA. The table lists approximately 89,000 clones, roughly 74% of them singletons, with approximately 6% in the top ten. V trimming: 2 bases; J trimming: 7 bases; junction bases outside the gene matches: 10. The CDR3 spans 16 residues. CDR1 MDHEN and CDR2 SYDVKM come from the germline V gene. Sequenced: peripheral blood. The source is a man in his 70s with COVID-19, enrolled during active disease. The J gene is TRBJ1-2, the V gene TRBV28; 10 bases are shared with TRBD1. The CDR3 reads CASSLPVLTGGFGYTF. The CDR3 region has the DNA TGTGCCAGCAGTTTACCCGTATTGACAGGGGGCTTTGGCTACACCTTC.